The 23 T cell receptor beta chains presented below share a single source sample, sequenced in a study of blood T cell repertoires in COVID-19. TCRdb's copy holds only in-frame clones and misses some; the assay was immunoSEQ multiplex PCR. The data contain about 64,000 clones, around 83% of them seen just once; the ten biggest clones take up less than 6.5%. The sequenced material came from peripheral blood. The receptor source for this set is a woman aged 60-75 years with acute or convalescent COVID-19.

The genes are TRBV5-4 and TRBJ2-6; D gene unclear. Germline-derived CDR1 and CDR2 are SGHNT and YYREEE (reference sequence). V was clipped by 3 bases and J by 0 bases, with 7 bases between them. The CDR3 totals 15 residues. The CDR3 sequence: CASSSGYSGANVLTF. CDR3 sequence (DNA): TGTGCCAGCAGCTCAGGATACTCTGGGGCCAACGTCCTGACTTTC. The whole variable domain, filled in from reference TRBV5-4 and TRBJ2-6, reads ETGVTQSPTHLIKTRGQQVTLRCSSQSGHNTVSWYQQALGQGPQFIFQYYREEENGRGNFPPRFSGLQFPNYSSELNVNALELDDSALYLCASSSGYSGANVLTFGAGSRLTVL.

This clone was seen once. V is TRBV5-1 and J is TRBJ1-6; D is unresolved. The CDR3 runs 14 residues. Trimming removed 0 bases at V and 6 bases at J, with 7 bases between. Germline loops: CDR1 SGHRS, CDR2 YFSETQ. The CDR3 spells CASSLVAGNSPLHF. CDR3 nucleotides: TGCGCCAGCAGCTTGGTAGCGGGTAATTCACCCCTCCACTTT.

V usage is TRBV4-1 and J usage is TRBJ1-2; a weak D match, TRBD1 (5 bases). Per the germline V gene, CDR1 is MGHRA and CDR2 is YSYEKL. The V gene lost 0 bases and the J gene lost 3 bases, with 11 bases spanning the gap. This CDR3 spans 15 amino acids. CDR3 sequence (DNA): TGCGCCAGCAGCCAAGATGGGGCAGGAGACTATGGCTACACCTTC. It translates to CASSQDGAGDYGYTF.

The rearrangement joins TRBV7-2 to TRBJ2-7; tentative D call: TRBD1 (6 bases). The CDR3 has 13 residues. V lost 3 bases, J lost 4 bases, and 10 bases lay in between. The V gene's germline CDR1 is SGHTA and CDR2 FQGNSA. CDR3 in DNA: TGTGCCAGCAGCTTGGGACATTTATACGAGCAGTACTTC. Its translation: CASSLGHLYEQYF.

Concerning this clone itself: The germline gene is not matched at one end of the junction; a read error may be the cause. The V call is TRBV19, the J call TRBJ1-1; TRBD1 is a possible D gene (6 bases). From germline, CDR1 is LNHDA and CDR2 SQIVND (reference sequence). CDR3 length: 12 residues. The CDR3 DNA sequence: TGTGCCAGCGCCTCCGGGACAAGGTCTCCCTCTTTT. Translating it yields CASASGTRSPSF.

The CDR3 spells CASSLVQGSNTEAFF. For the CDR3, the DNA is TGTGCCAGCAGCTTGGTTCAGGGATCAAACACTGAAGCTTTCTTT. V usage is TRBV5-4 and J usage is TRBJ1-1; the D gene is possibly TRBD1 (5 bases). The germline V gene has CDR1 SGHNT and CDR2 YYREEE (reference sequence). V was pared by 0 bases and J by 2 bases, with 11 bases between. The length of the CDR3 is 15 residues. Complete variable domain (other parts from reference TRBV5-4 and TRBJ1-1): ETGVTQSPTHLIKTRGQQVTLRCSSQSGHNTVSWYQQALGQGPQFIFQYYREEENGRGNFPPRFSGLQFPNYSSELNVNALELDDSALYLCASSLVQGSNTEAFFGQGTRLTVV.

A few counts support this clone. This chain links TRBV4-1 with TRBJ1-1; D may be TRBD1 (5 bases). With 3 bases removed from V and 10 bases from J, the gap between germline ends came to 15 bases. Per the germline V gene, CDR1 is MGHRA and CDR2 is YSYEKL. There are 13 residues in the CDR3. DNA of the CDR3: TGCGCCAGCAGCCAGAAAGAGGCCGGGGGAGCTTTCTTT. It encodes CASSQKEAGGAFF.

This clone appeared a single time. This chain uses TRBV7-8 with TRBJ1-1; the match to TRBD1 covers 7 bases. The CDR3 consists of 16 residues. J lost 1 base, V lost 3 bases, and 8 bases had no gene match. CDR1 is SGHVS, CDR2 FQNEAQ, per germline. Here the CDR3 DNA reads TGTGCCAGCAGCTTCGTTACAGGGGCCCCGAACACTGAAGCTTTCTTT. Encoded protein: CASSFVTGAPNTEAFF.

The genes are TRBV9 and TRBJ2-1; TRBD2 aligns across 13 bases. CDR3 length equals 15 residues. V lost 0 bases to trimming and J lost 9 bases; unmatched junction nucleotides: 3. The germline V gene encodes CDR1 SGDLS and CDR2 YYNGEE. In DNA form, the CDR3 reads TGTGCCAGCAGCGTAGGGGGACTAGCGGGGATTGAGCAGTTCTTC. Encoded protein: CASSVGGLAGIEQFF.

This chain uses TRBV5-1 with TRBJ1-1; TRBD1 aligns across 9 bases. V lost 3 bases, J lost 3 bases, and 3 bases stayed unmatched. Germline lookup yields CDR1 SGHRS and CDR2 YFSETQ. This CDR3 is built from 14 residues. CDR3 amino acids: CASSSGQGYTEAFF. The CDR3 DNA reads TGCGCCAGCAGCTCGGGACAGGGATACACTGAAGCTTTCTTT. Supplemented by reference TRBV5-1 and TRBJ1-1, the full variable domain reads KAGVTQTPRYLIKTRGQQVTLSCSPISGHRSVSWYQQTPGQGLQFLFEYFSETQRNKGNFPGRFSGRQFSNSRSEMNVSTLELGDSALYLCASSSGQGYTEAFFGQGTRLTVV.

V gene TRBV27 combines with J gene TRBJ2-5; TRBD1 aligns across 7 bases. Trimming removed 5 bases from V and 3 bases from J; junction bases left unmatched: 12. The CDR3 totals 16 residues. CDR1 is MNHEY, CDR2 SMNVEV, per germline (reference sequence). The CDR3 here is CASSSGNRDREETQYF. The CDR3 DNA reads TGTGCCAGCAGTAGCGGAAACCGGGACAGAGAAGAGACCCAGTACTTC.

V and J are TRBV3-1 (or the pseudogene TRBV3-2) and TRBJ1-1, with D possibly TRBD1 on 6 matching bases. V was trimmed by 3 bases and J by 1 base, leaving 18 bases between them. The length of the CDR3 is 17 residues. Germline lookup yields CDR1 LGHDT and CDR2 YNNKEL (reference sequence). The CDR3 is CASSHTPGGGSNTEAFF. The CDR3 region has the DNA TGTGCCAGCAGCCACACTCCGGGGGGGGGCTCGAACACTGAAGCTTTCTTT.

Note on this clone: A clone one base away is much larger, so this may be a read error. The CDR3 DNA reads as TGTGCCAGCAGTCTCCCTGGAAACACCATATATTTT. Encoded protein: CASSLPGNTIYF. V usage is TRBV12-3 or TRBV12-4 and J usage is TRBJ1-3; no definite D call. Trimming left V 5 bases short and J 2 bases short, with 4 bases between. This CDR3 is 12 amino acids long.

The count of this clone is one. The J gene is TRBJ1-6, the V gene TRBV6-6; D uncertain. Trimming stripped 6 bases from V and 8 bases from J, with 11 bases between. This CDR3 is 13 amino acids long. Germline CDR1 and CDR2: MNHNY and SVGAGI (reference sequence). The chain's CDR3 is CASRTNLDSPLHF. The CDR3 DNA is TGTGCCAGCAGAACTAACTTGGATTCACCCCTCCACTTT.

The CDR3 nucleotides read TGTGCCAGCAGCAACAGGGGTGGCACTGAAGCTTTCTTT. Translating gives CASSNRGGTEAFF. This chain connects TRBV11-3 to TRBJ1-1; 7 nucleotides match TRBD1. The V segment lost 5 bases and the J segment 4 bases; nucleotides outside the gene matches: 4. The germline V gene encodes CDR1 SGHNT and CDR2 YENEEA. The CDR3 totals 13 residues.

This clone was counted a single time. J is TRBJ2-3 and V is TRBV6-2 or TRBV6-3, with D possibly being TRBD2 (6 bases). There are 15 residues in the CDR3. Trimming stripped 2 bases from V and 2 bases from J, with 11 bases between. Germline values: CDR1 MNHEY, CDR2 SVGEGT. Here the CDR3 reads CASSYDRTITDTQYF. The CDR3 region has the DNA TGTGCCAGCAGTTACGATCGGACTATCACAGATACGCAGTATTTT.

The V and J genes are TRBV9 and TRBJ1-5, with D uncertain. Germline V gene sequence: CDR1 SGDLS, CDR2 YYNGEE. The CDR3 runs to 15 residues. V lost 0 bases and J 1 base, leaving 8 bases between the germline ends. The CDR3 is CASSVGPGSNQPQHF. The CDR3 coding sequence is TGTGCCAGCAGCGTAGGTCCAGGAAGCAATCAGCCCCAGCATTTT.

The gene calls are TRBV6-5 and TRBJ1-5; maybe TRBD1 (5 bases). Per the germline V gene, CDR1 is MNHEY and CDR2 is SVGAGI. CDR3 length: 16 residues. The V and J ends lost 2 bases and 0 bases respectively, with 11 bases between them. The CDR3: CASSYGGANSNQPQHF. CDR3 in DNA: TGTGCCAGCAGTTACGGTGGGGCCAATAGCAATCAGCCCCAGCATTTT.

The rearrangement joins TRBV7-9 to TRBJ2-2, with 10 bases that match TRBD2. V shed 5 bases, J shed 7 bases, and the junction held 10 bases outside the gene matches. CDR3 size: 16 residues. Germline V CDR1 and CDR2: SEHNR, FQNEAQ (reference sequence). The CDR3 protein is CASSPERGGRSGELFF. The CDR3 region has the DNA TGTGCCAGCAGCCCGGAGCGGGGGGGCAGGAGCGGGGAGCTGTTTTTT.

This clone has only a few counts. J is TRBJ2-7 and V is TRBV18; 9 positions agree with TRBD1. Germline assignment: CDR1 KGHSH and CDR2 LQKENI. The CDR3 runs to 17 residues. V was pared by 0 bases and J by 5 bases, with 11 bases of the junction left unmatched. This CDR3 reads CASSPPTVDRGTDEQYF. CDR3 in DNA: TGTGCCAGCTCACCACCCACTGTGGACAGGGGTACAGACGAGCAGTACTTC.

The CDR3 sequence is CASSPRGDPNEQFF. CDR3 nucleotide sequence: TGTGCCAGCTCACCACGTGGAGACCCCAATGAGCAGTTCTTC. V usage is TRBV18 and J usage is TRBJ2-1; D is unresolved. CDR1 is KGHSH and CDR2 is LQKENI in the germline V gene. There are 14 residues in the CDR3. V was trimmed by 1 base and J by 6 bases, leaving 10 bases between them.

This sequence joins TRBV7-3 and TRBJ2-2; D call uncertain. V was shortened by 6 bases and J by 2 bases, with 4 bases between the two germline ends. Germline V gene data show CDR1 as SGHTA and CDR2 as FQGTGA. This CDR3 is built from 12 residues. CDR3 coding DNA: TGTGCCAGCAGACACAACACCGGGGAGCTGTTTTTT. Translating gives CASRHNTGELFF. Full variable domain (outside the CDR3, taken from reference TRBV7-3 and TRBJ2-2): GAGVSQTPSNKVTEKGKYVELRCDPISGHTALYWYRQSLGQGPEFLIYFQGTGAADDSGLPNDRFFAVRPEGSVSTLKIQRTERGDSAVYLCASRHNTGELFFGEGSRLTVL.

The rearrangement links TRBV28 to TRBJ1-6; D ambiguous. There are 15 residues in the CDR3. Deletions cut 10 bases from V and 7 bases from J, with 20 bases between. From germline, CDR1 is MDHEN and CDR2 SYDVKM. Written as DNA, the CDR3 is TGTGCCATCCCGGCCTCGGCGGGCCAAAATTCACCCCTCCACTTT. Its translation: CAIPASAGQNSPLHF.